Listed here is a single T cell receptor beta chain. What it binds is not known. The data are from a study of shared clonotypes between healthy human individuals. This CDR3 has 15 residues. Germline CDR1 reads SEHNR; CDR2 reads FQNEAQ (reference sequence). Trimming left V 4 bases short and J 3 bases short, with 12 bases between. In the authors' workflow: With immunoSEQ giving junction-only sequences and no quality scores, filtering differed. Assay used: immunoSEQ multiplex PCR; TCRdb lists only in-frame clones, some missing. V, J and clone size derive from that table, while D and trimming were established from the DNA sequence. This table holds roughly 2 million clones, about 95% found once. CD45RO-negative CD8 cells positively selected for CCR7 made up the naive population, which excluded terminally differentiated effector memory CD45RA+ cells. Overall study findings and caveats: Clonotypes shared by all four donors outscored non-shared clonotypes in generation probability. The diversity represented, both genetic and in exposure history, was limited by few donors.

The chain employs TRBV7-9 and TRBJ2-2; maybe TRBD2 (5 bases). Material for sequencing was naive CD8+ T cells sorted from blood. The clonotype originates from a man aged 18 to 30 in good health. CDR3 nucleotides: TGTGCCAGCAGCTCCCTTAGCGTACACACCGGGGAGCTGTTTTTT. Protein sequence: CASSSLSVHTGELFF.